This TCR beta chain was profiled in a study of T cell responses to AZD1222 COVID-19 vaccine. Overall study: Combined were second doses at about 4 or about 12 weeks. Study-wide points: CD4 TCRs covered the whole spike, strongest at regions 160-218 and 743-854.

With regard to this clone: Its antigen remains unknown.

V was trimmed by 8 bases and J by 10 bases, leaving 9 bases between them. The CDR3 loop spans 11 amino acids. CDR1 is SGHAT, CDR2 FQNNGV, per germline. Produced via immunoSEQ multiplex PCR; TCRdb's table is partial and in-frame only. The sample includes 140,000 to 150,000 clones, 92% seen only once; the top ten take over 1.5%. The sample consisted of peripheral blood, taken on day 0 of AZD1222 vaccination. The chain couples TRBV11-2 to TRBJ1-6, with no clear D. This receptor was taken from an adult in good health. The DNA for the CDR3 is TGTGCCAGCGGAAACGTGTCACCCCTCCACTTT. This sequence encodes CASGNVSPLHF.